This TCR beta chain was captured in a study of cytomegalovirus exposure and HLA in healthy donors. Study information: A data release that came early held approximately 85 million unique TCRs from HLA-typed donors. Study-wide findings and caveats: Using the classifier, cytomegalovirus status was reportedly diagnosed with high specificity and sensitivity. An ancestry cluster, one associated with Asian ancestry, reportedly showed fewer N-insertions than the approximately 660-donor mean in a later analysis.

Looked up from germline, CDR1 is LNHDA and CDR2 is SQIVND (reference sequence). CDR3 size: 12 residues. The germline V and J ends were trimmed by 6 bases and 6 bases, with 12 bases remaining between them. Donors sampled were nominally healthy, though unrecorded immune exposures were likely. PCR used 60 Vbeta primers and 13 Jbeta primers. Clones were read by immunoSEQ multiplex PCR, and TCRdb kept only the in-frame ones, dropping some. The sample shows around 150,000 clones, more than 70% of them seen only once. The sample holds one count of this clone. Its specificity is unknown. The TCR originated in a male donor in good health and CMV-seropositive. The sequenced sample was PBMCs. V usage is TRBV19 and J usage is TRBJ2-7; possibly TRBD1 for D (6 bases). The CDR3 sequence is CASSSTGTEQYF. Written as DNA, the CDR3 is TGTGCCAGTAGCTCCACAGGGACCGAGCAGTACTTC. Filled out from reference TRBV19 and TRBJ2-7, the complete variable domain reads DGGITQSPKYLFRKEGQNVTLSCEQNLNHDAMYWYRQDPGQGLRLIYYSQIVNDFQKGDIAEGYSVSREKKESFPLTVTSAQKNPTAFYLCASSSTGTEQYFGPGTRLTVT.